The 9 T cell receptor beta chains reported below all come from one sample, sequenced in a study of T cell clonality in common variable immunodeficiency. Findings and limits, study-wide: Reportedly, TCR beta sequences from common variable immunodeficiency showed fewer deletions and N-nucleotide insertions.

Using immunoSEQ multiplex PCR, the repertoire was profiled, and TCRdb retains in-frame clones only, with some absent. The sample includes under 15,000 clones, none of them occurring once. What these receptors recognize is not known. Material: peripheral blood mononuclear cells. These receptors all stem from a human donor with common variable immunodeficiency.

About this clone itself: The CDR3 extends 3 residues past the end of the read, so its final part is completed from the germline J gene. This chain uses TRBV30 with TRBJ1-2; weak D call: TRBD1 (5 bases). V gave up 2 bases and J gave up 4 bases, with 14 bases separating them. There are 14 residues in the CDR3. The germline gives CDR1 GTSNPN, CDR2 SVGIG (reference sequence). The CDR3 bases that were read are TGTGCCTGGAGTCCCGAGGGGCCCTTCTATGGC. Its translation: CAWSPEGPFYG. The full CDR3 protein reads CAWSPEGPFYGYTF.

Points on this clone: From the germline J gene comes the end of the CDR3, since the read stops 3 residues before it. The rearrangement uses TRBV30 and TRBJ1-5, with TRBD1 matching over 10 bases. J gave up 9 bases and V 8 bases, and 7 bases lay outside the gene matches. Germline V lookup: CDR1 GTSNPN, CDR2 SVGIG (reference sequence). CDR3 length: 12 residues. The CDR3 protein is CAGGTGARPQHF. The CDR3 DNA, read in part, is TGTGCCGGGGGGACAGGGGCTCGGCCC. Using reference TRBV30 and TRBJ1-5 for the parts outside the CDR3, the full variable domain is SQTIHQWPATLVQPVGSPLSLECTVEGTSNPNLYWYRQAAGRGLQLLFYSVGIGQISSEVPQNLSASRPQDRQFILSSKKLLLSDSGFYLCAGGTGARPQHFGDGTRLSIL.

This clone was detected only a few times. The read ends 3 residues before the CDR3 terminus; that terminus is restored from the germline J gene. The chain uses TRBV7-9 and TRBJ1-1; D perhaps matches TRBD1 (6 bases). From germline, CDR1 is SEHNR and CDR2 FQNEAQ (reference sequence). Trimming cost V 4 bases and J 4 bases, with 10 bases left between them. This CDR3 contains 13 residues. CDR3 bases read: TGTGCCAGCAGCTCAGGGGTTGGCACTGAA. The encoded protein is CASSSGVGTE. In full, the CDR3 reads CASSSGVGTEAFF.

This clone has a handful of counts. CDR3 in amino acids: CSARVASGYEQYF. CDR3 bases read: TGCAGTGCTAGGGTAGCATCCGGTTACGAG. The V and J genes are TRBV20-1 and TRBJ2-7; no clear D. The read comes to an end 3 residues before the CDR3 does, leaving the germline J gene to fill in the end. Germline CDR1 and CDR2: DFQATT and SNEGSKA (reference sequence). Trimming stripped 3 bases from V and 4 bases from J, with 13 bases between. CDR3 size: 13 residues.

By sample share, this clone is medium-sized (0.01 to 0.1%). The CDR3 end lies 3 residues beyond the end of the read and is filled in from the germline J gene. V is TRBV5-1 and J is TRBJ1-1; D gene ambiguous. V lost 0 bases, J lost 4 bases, and 13 bases lay in between. The CDR3 consists of 15 residues. Germline CDR1 reads SGHRS; CDR2 reads YFSETQ. The CDR3 here is CASSLGSISTTEAFF. CDR3 DNA (partial): TGCGCCAGCAGCTTGGGAAGTATCAGTACCACTGAA.

As concerns this clone: The CDR3 extends 3 residues past the end of the read, so its final part is completed from the germline J gene. The V call is TRBV7-9, the J call TRBJ1-1; no clear D. The germline CDR1 and CDR2 sequences are SEHNR and FQNEAQ (reference sequence). The CDR3 contains 11 residues. The CDR3 loop is CASSFQVEAFF. The DNA read from the CDR3 is TGTGCCAGCAGCTTTCAGGTTGAG.

About this clone itself: The read comes to an end 3 residues before the CDR3 does, leaving the germline J gene to fill in the end. V and J are TRBV6-1 and TRBJ2-7; 10 bases map to TRBD2. The CDR3 sequence is 15 residues long. V gave up 2 bases and J gave up 3 bases; unmatched junction bases: 4. Per germline, CDR1 MNHNS and CDR2 SASEGT. The CDR3 spells CASSELAGEYYEQYF. Partial CDR3 DNA: TGTGCCAGCAGTGAACTAGCGGGGGAGTACTACGAG.

Remarks on this clone: The CDR3 is cut off 3 residues early in the read; its end comes from the germline J gene. The rearrangement links TRBV7-9 to TRBJ2-7; 7 bases agree with TRBD1. Germline CDR1 SEHNR, CDR2 FQNEAQ (reference sequence). The CDR3 extends over 13 amino acids. Trimming at V came to 4 bases and at J to 3 bases, leaving 3 bases not matched to a gene. CDR3 in amino acids: CASSSGTDYEQYF. The CDR3 DNA, read in part, is TGTGCCAGCAGCTCCGGGACAGACTACGAG. Drawing the rest from reference TRBV7-9 and TRBJ2-7, the complete variable domain is DTGVSQNPRHKITKRGQNVTFRCDPISEHNRLYWYRQTLGQGPEFLTYFQNEAQLEKSRLLSDRFSAERPKGSFSTLEIQRTEQGDSAMYLCASSSGTDYEQYFGPGTRLTVT.

This clone was found a few times. The DNA ends 3 residues before the CDR3 does, and the rest of the CDR3 is filled in from the germline J gene. V is TRBV30 and J is TRBJ2-3; weak D call: TRBD1 (6 bases). V was clipped by 0 bases and J by 0 bases, with 7 bases between them. Looked up from germline, CDR1 is GTSNPN and CDR2 is SVGIG (reference sequence). There are 14 residues in the CDR3. CDR3 amino acids: CAWSVDRSTDTQYF. The covered CDR3 bases are TGTGCCTGGAGTGTAGACAGGAGCACAGATACG.